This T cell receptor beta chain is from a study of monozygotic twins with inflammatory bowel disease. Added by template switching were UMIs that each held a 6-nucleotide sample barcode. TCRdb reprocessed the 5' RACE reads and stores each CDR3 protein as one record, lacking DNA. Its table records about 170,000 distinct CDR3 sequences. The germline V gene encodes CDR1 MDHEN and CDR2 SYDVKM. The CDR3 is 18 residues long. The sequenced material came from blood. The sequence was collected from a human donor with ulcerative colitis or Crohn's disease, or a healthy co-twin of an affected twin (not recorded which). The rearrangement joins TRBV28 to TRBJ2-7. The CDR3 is CASSLSRAFGISSYEQYF.